Included here is one T cell receptor beta chain sequence, with context. This record comes from a study of blood T cell repertoires in COVID-19. Study-wide background: Whether acute or convalescent, the COVID-19 samples came from the United States, Italy and Spain. Sources were T cells, B-cell-depleted T cells, or PBMCs; the material itself was cDNA or gDNA.

In germline, CDR1 is MNHEY, CDR2 SVGAGI. The CDR3 contains 14 residues. V was pared by 6 bases and J by 4 bases, with 15 bases between. Source study methods: Estimation of nucleated cell counts was performed using reference gene primer amplification. Here immunoSEQ multiplex PCR was the method, and the copy in TCRdb shows in-frame clones only, minus some. The DNA gave D and trimming, while V, J and clone size come from that table. The sample lists just over 90,000 clones, 90% occurring once. The material sequenced was peripheral blood. The chain carries TRBV6-5 and TRBJ1-2, with D maybe TRBD1 (6 bases). The sequence came from a human donor with active COVID-19. The donor label of this sample is uncertain. CDR3 sequence: CASRRPGTLYGYTF. The CDR3 nucleotides read TGTGCCAGCAGACGTCCGGGGACACTCTATGGCTACACCTTC.